This T cell receptor (beta chain) stems from a study of long-term antiretroviral therapy in people with HIV. They ran version v3.0 of the immunoSEQ assay at survey level. Only in-frame clones appear in the TCRdb table, and some are missing; sequencing was by immunoSEQ multiplex PCR. The sample lists 15,000 to 20,000 clones; roughly nine tenths were seen once. Ahead of DNA extraction, samples held roughly 0.9-11 million cryopreserved PBMC each. As for this clone: Its antigen remains unidentified.

Looked up from germline, CDR1 is SGHNT and CDR2 is YYREEE (reference sequence). V was cut by 0 bases and J by 6 bases, with 7 bases left in between. CDR3 length equals 13 residues. Study-wide results and caveats: Collection spanned 2004 to 2017; ART regimens may be less effective than current ones.

The receptor was isolated from a woman in her thirties or forties with HIV. V gene TRBV5-4 combines with J gene TRBJ2-1; no definite D call. The sequencing here drew on unsorted PBMCs, taken 0.6 years after starting antiretroviral therapy. The DNA for the CDR3 is TGTGCCAGCAGCTTGGTGCTGGCCAATGAGCAGTTCTTC. Its protein product is CASSLVLANEQFF. The whole variable domain, remainder taken from reference TRBV5-4 and TRBJ2-1, is ETGVTQSPTHLIKTRGQQVTLRCSSQSGHNTVSWYQQALGQGPQFIFQYYREEENGRGNFPPRFSGLQFPNYSSELNVNALELDDSALYLCASSLVLANEQFFGPGTRLTVL.